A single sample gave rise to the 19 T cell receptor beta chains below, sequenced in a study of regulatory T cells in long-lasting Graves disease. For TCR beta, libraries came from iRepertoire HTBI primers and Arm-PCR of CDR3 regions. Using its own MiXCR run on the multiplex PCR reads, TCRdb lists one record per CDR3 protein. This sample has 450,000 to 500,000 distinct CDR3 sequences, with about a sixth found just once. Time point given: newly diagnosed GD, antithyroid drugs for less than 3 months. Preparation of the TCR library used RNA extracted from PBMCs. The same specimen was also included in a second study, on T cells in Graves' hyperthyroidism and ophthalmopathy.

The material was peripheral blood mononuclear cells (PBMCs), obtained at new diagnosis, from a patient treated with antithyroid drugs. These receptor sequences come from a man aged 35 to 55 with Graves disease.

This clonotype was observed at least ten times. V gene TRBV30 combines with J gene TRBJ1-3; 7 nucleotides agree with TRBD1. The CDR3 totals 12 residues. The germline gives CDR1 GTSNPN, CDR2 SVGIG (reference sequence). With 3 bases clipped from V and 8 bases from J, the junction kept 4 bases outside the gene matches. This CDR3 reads CAWSRQGDTIYF. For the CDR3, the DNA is TGTGCCTGGAGCCGACAGGGAGACACCATATATTTT.

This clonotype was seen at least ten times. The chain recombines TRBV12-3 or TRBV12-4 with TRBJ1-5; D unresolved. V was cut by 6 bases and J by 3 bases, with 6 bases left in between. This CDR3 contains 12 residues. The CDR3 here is CASSRTNQPQHF. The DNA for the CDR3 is TGTGCCAGCAGCCGAACCAATCAGCCCCAGCATTTT.

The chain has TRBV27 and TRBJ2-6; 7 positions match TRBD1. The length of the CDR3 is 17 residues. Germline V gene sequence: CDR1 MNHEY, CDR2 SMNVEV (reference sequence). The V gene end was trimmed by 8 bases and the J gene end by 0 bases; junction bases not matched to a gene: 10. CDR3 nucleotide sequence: TGTGCCAGCGGACACGGACAGGAATTCTCTGGGGCCAACGTCCTGACTTTC. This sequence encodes CASGHGQEFSGANVLTF.

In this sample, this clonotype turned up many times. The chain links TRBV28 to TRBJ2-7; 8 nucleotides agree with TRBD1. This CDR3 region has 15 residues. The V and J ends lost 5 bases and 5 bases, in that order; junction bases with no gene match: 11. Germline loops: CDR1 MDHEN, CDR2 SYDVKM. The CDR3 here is CASSPPGQGANEQYF. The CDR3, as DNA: TGTGCCAGCAGTCCCCCTGGACAGGGCGCTAACGAGCAGTACTTC. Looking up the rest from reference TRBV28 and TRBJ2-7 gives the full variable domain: DVKVTQSSRYLVKRTGEKVFLECVQDMDHENMFWYRQDPGLGLRLIYFSYDVKMKEKGDIPEGYSVSREKKERFSLILESASTNQTSMYLCASSPPGQGANEQYFGPGTRLTVT.

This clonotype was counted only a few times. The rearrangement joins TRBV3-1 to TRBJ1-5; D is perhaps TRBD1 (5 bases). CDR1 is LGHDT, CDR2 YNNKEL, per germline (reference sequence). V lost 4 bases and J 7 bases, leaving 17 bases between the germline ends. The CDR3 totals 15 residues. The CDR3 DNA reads TGTGCCAGCAGCCTAAACCACGGGGGAGGCCAGCCCCAGCATTTT. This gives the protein CASSLNHGGGQPQHF.

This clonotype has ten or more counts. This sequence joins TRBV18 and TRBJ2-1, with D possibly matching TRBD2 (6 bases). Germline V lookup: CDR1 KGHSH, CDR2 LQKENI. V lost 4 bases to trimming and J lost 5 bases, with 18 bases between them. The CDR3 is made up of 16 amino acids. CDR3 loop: CASSLEKGGGDNEQFF. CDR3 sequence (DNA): TGTGCCAGCTCACTCGAGAAGGGTGGCGGGGACAATGAGCAGTTCTTC.

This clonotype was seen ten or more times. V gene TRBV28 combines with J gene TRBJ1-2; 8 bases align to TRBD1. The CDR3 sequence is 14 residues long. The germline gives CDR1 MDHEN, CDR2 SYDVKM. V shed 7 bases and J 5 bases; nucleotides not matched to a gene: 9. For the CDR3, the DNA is TGTGCCAGCACCGAGACAGGGGATGATTATGGCTACACCTTC. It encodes CASTETGDDYGYTF.

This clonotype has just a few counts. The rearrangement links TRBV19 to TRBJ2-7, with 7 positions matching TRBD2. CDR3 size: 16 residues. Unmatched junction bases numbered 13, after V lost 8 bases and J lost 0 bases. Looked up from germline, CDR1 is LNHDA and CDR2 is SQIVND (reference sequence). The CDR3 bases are TGTGCCAGTCGACAGCTTTTTAGCGGGCACTCCTACGAGCAGTACTTC. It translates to CASRQLFSGHSYEQYF. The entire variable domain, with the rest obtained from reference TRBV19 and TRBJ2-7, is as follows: DGGITQSPKYLFRKEGQNVTLSCEQNLNHDAMYWYRQDPGQGLRLIYYSQIVNDFQKGDIAEGYSVSREKKESFPLTVTSAQKNPTAFYLCASRQLFSGHSYEQYFGPGTRLTVT.

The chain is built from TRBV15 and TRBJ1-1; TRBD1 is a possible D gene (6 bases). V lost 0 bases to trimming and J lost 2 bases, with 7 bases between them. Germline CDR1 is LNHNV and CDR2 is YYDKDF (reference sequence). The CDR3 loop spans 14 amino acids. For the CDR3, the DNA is TGTGCCACCAGCAGAGACAGGGGCAACACTGAAGCTTTCTTT. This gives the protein CATSRDRGNTEAFF.

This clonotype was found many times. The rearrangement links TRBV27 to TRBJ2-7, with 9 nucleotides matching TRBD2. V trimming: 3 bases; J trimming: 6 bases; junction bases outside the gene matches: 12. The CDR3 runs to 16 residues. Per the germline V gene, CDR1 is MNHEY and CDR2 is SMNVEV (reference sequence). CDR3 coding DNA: TGTGCCAGCAGTTTGAAGATAGCGGGAGCCCGAAGCGAGCAGTACTTC. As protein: CASSLKIAGARSEQYF.

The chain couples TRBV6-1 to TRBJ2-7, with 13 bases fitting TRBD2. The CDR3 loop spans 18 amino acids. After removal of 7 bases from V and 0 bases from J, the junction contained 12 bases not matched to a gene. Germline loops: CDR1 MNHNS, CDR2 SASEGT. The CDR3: CASKTPGLAGSSSYEQYF. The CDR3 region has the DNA TGTGCCAGCAAAACCCCGGGACTAGCGGGAAGTAGCTCCTACGAGCAGTACTTC.

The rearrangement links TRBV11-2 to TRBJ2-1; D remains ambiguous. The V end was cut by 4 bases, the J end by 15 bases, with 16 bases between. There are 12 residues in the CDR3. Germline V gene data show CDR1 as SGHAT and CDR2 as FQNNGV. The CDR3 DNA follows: TGTGCCAGCAGCTATGAAGTCGGACGGCGGTTCTTC. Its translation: CASSYEVGRRFF.

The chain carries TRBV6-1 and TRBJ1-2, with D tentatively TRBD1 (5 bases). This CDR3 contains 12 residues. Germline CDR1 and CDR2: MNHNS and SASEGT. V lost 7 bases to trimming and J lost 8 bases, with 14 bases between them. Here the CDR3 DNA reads TGTGCCAGCAATATTTACGGGGCCGGCTACACCTTC. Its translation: CASNIYGAGYTF.

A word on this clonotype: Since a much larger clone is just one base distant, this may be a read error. CDR3: CASSPGRVEQFF. The CDR3 region has the DNA TGTGCCAGCAGTCCAGGTCGGGTCGAGCAGTTCTTC. V is TRBV28 and J is TRBJ2-1; D is unresolved. The ends were cut back, 5 bases at V and 10 bases at J, with 12 bases in the middle. The germline gives CDR1 MDHEN, CDR2 SYDVKM. The CDR3 loop spans 12 amino acids.

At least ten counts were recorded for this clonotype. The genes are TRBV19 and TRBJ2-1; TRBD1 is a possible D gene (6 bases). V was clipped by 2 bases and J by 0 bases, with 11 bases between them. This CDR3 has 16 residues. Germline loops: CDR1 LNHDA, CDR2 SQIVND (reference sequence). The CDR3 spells CASSIRDTISYNEQFF. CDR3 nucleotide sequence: TGTGCCAGTAGTATAAGGGACACCATCTCCTACAATGAGCAGTTCTTC.

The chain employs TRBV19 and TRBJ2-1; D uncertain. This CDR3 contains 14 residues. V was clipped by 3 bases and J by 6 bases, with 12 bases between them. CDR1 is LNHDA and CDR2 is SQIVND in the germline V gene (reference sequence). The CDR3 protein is CASSIRARSNEQFF. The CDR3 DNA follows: TGTGCCAGTAGTATCCGGGCCAGAAGCAATGAGCAGTTCTTC.

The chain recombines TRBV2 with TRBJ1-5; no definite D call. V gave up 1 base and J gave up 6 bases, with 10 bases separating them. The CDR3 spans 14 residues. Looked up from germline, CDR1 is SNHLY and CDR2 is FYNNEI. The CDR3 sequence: CASSEVQLGQPQHF. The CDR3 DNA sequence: TGTGCCAGCAGTGAAGTACAGTTGGGTCAGCCCCAGCATTTT.

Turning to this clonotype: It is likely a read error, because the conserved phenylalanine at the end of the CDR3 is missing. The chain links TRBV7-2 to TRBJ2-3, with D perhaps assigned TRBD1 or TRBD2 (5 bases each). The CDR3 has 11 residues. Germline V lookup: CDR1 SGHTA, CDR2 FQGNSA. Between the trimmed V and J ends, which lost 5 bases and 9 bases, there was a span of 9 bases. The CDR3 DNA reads TGTGCCAGCAGCATTGGGGACACGCAGTATCTT. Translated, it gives CASSIGDTQYL.

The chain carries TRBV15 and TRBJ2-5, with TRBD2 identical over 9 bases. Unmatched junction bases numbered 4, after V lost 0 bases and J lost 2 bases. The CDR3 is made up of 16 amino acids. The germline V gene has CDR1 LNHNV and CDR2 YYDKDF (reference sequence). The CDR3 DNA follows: TGTGCCACCAGCAGAGAACCTAGCGGGATACAAGAGACCCAGTACTTC. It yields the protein CATSREPSGIQETQYF.